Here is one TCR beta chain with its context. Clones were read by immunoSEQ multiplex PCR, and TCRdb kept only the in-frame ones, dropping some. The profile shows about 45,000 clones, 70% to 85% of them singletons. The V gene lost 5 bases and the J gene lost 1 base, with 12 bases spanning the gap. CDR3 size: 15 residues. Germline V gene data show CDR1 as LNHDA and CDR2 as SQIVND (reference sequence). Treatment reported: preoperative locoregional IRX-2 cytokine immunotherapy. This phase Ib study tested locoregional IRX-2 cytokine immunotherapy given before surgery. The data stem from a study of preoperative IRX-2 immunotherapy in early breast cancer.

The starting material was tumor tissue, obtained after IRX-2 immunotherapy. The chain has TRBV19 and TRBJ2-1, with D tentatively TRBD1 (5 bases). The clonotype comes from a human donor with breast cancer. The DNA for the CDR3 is TGTGCCAGTAGTGCCACAGGCGGTTCCTACAATGAGCAGTTCTTC. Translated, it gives CASSATGGSYNEQFF.